This TCR beta chain was profiled in a study of blood T cell repertoires in COVID-19. The germline CDR1 and CDR2 sequences are SGHRS and YFSETQ. This CDR3 has 15 amino acids. Trimming shortened V by 2 bases and J by 2 bases, and 14 bases separated the two germline ends. In the original workflow: Reference gene primer amplification yielded estimated nucleated cell counts. Repertoires were generated with immunoSEQ multiplex PCR, while TCRdb's copy carries only in-frame clones and drops some. V and J calls and clone size are given by that table; D and trimming were obtained from the DNA. The table shows hundreds of thousands of clones, with about four fifths occurring only once. In terms of age and location, participants ranged from roughly 18 to 95 years and lived in approximately 26 US areas. Exposed enrollees encountered a COVID-19 case at some point within 2 weeks before study entry.

This sequence was found in a woman aged 45-65 years who had been exposed to COVID-19. The chain links TRBV5-1 to TRBJ2-7; TRBD2 is a possible D gene (7 bases). The sequenced material came from PBMCs or T cells enriched from blood (not recorded which). CDR3 nucleotides: TGCGCCAGCAGCTTTTCCGGGGGGCCGCCCTACGAGCAGTACTTC. Protein sequence: CASSFSGGPPYEQYF.